These 25 T cell receptor beta chains originate from one sample sequenced in a study of prognosis after radiotherapy for stage I lung cancer. TCR beta CDR3 was amplified from genomic DNA by two-round multiplex PCR. First-round PCR amplification was performed with primers specific to each TRBV and TRBJ gene. TCRdb recomputed calls from the multiplex PCR reads with MiXCR, one row per CDR3 protein. The table has about 31,000 distinct CDR3 sequences, 32% seen once. The starting material was PBMCs, obtained before or after stereotactic body radiation therapy (not recorded which). The receptors here all came from a donor of 50 years or more with non-small cell lung cancer.

About this clonotype: A far larger clone is one base from this, pointing to a likely read error. The chain uses TRBV6-4 and TRBJ2-7; the D gene is possibly TRBD1 (5 bases). The CDR3 spans 14 residues. Trimming pared 5 bases from V and 4 bases from J, leaving 15 bases between. CDR1 MRHNA and CDR2 SNTAGT come from the germline V gene. The CDR3 region has the DNA TGTGCCAGCAGTTTAGGGGTATCCAAGTACGAGCAGTACTTC. This translates into CASSLGVSKYEQYF.

V and J are TRBV20-1 and TRBJ2-7, with TRBD2 matching 7 bases. The CDR3 extends over 11 amino acids. Germline V CDR1 and CDR2: DFQATT, SNEGSKA (reference sequence). The CDR3 bases are TGCACTGTAGCGGGTGACTACGAGCAGTACTTC. It is translated as CTVAGDYEQYF.

A word on this clonotype: At one end, the junction sequence differs from germline, possibly due to a read error. V usage is TRBV19 and J usage is TRBJ2-2; TRBD1 matches 8 bases. The CDR3 runs to 15 residues. In germline, CDR1 is LNHDA, CDR2 SQIVND (reference sequence). The CDR3: CASRSGTGFTGDLFF. The CDR3 coding sequence is TGTGCCAGTAGATCCGGGACAGGTTTTACCGGGGATCTGTTTTTT.

This clonotype was detected many times. The chain couples TRBV7-3 to TRBJ1-1, with a possible D match to TRBD1 (6 bases). V lost 5 bases and J 4 bases, leaving 14 bases between the germline ends. The CDR3 totals 14 residues. CDR1 SGHTA and CDR2 FQGTGA come from the germline V gene. The CDR3 DNA reads as TGTGCCAGCAGCCGTATGGGGGCTGGCACTGAAGCTTTCTTT. Amino acids: CASSRMGAGTEAFF.

As concerns this clonotype: This may stem from a read error, because a much larger clone lies one nucleotide away. This chain links TRBV6-1 with TRBJ2-2; 8 nucleotides agree with TRBD2. V trimming: 6 bases; J trimming: 9 bases; junction bases outside the gene matches: 12. Germline loops: CDR1 MNHNS, CDR2 SASEGT. This CDR3 has 15 residues. Here the CDR3 DNA reads TGTGCCAGCAGCCCCGGGGGGGGGCGGTCCTGGGAGCTGTTTTTT. This translates into CASSPGGGRSWELFF.

This clonotype was seen many times. This sequence joins TRBV12-3 or TRBV12-4 and TRBJ2-2; 10 nucleotides agree with TRBD2. V shed 5 bases and J 4 bases; nucleotides not matched to a gene: 10. The CDR3 consists of 17 residues. The CDR3 region has the DNA TGTGCCAGCAGTCGTAGCGGGAGGATTTCGGGCACCGGGGAGCTGTTTTTT. Translated, it gives CASSRSGRISGTGELFF.

This clonotype is labeled medium-sized. The chain joins TRBV6-1 to TRBJ2-6; TRBD2 might be the D (5 bases). The CDR3 spans 18 residues. Trimming pared 2 bases from V and 0 bases from J, leaving 14 bases between. The germline V gene has CDR1 MNHNS and CDR2 SASEGT. CDR3 amino acids: CASSEIEGSFSGANVLTF. The CDR3 region has the DNA TGTGCCAGCAGTGAAATCGAGGGCAGCTTCTCTGGGGCCAACGTCCTGACTTTC.

A word on this clonotype: A far larger clone is just one base off, so this is likely a read error. CDR3 in DNA: TGTGCCAGCTTTCATGGCTACACCTTC. Its translation: CASFHGYTF. The rearrangement uses TRBV28 and TRBJ1-2; D gene ambiguous. The CDR3 is 9 amino acids. Germline CDR1 is MDHEN and CDR2 is SYDVKM. The V end was cut by 8 bases, the J end by 6 bases, with 4 bases between.

This clonotype was detected many times. The chain combines TRBV15 with TRBJ1-1; D not certain. Between the trimmed V and J ends, which lost 10 bases and 1 base, there was a span of 13 bases. The CDR3 length is 13 residues. The V gene's germline CDR1 is LNHNV and CDR2 YYDKDF (reference sequence). In nucleotides, the CDR3 is TGTGCCAGTGGGAACCCTTCGAACACTGAAGCTTTCTTT. This gives the protein CASGNPSNTEAFF.

As for this clonotype: One base separates it from a far larger clone, so it is likely a read error. CDR3 sequence reads: CASSLQGVADTQYF. In DNA form, the CDR3 reads TGTGCCAGCAGCTTACAGGGAGTCGCAGATACGCAGTATTTT. The chain is built from TRBV7-9 and TRBJ2-3; the D gene could be TRBD1 or TRBD2 (5 bases each). Germline values: CDR1 SEHNR, CDR2 FQNEAQ (reference sequence). The CDR3 runs to 14 residues. The V end lost 2 bases, the J end lost 4 bases, and 10 bases lay between the germline ends.

This clonotype was observed at least ten times. Possible read error: a much larger clone is one base away. The rearrangement joins TRBV20-1 to TRBJ2-3, with a possible D match to TRBD2 (6 bases). Germline values: CDR1 DFQATT, CDR2 SNEGSKA (reference sequence). The CDR3 is made up of 14 amino acids. V shed 3 bases and J shed 6 bases, with 16 bases lying between them. CDR3 DNA: TGCAGTGCTAGTCACCCTAGGGCGGGGGATACGCAGTATTTT. It yields the protein CSASHPRAGDTQYF.

This chain connects TRBV15 to TRBJ1-6, with TRBD1 matching 7 bases. V gave up 3 bases and J gave up 4 bases; unmatched junction bases: 3. Germline V gene lookup returns CDR1 LNHNV and CDR2 YYDKDF (reference sequence). This CDR3 spans 15 amino acids. The CDR3 loop is CATSRGDSYNSPLHF. CDR3 bases: TGTGCCACCAGCAGGGGGGACAGTTATAATTCACCCCTCCACTTT.

As regards this clonotype: With a much larger clone just one base away, this may be a read error. This sequence joins TRBV5-1 and TRBJ2-1; 7 bases map to TRBD2. Germline CDR1 is SGHRS and CDR2 is YFSETQ. The CDR3 length is 17 residues. This chain's CDR3 is CASSPVRTRGVSNEQFF. For the CDR3, the DNA is TGTGCCAGCAGCCCAGTAAGGACTAGAGGCGTCTCCAATGAGCAGTTCTTC.

The rearrangement uses TRBV28 and TRBJ1-5; D is uncertain. The last part of the DNA fits TRBJ2-3 better; the J call may be wrong. The CDR3 loop spans 12 amino acids. Germline CDR1 is MDHEN and CDR2 is SYDVKM. The CDR3 sequence is CASSSGNQPQYF. The CDR3 DNA reads as TGTGCCAGCAGTTCCGGTAATCAGCCCCAGTATTTT.

This clonotype is deemed medium-sized. This rearrangement joins TRBV6-1 to TRBJ2-1; 9 positions agree with TRBD2. V dropped 6 bases and J dropped 1; count of bases not matched to a gene: 4. CDR1 is MNHNS, CDR2 SASEGT, per germline. CDR3 length equals 15 residues. DNA of the CDR3: TGTGCCAGCAGGTTAGCGGGAGCGTCCTACAATGAGCAGTTCTTC. The encoded protein is CASRLAGASYNEQFF.

At least ten counts were recorded for this clonotype. This chain's CDR3 is CASSLGLNQPQHF. The CDR3 bases are TGTGCCAGCAGTTTAGGCCTAAATCAGCCCCAGCATTTT. V and J are TRBV12-3 or TRBV12-4 and TRBJ1-5; D remains unclear. Trimming pared 1 base from V and 4 bases from J, leaving 5 bases between. The CDR3 has 13 amino acids.

About this clonotype itself: A far bigger clonotype differs at one base, so this is likely a read error. The rearrangement joins TRBV6-2 or TRBV6-3 to TRBJ2-1; 9 nucleotides line up with TRBD2. The V gene end was trimmed by 2 bases and the J gene end by 7 bases; junction bases not matched to a gene: 12. The CDR3 totals 17 residues. Looked up from germline, CDR1 is MNHEY and CDR2 is SVGEGT. DNA for the CDR3: TGTGCCAGCAGTTACCGTGGAATAGCGGGAGTCAGGAATGAGCAGTTCTTC. This gives the protein CASSYRGIAGVRNEQFF.

This clonotype was counted at least ten times. The V gene is TRBV19, the J gene TRBJ2-3; D is uncertain. The CDR3 length is 14 residues. V was pared by 7 bases and J by 2 bases, with 13 bases between. The germline V gene encodes CDR1 LNHDA and CDR2 SQIVND (reference sequence). This CDR3 is CASMRRSDTDTQYF. CDR3 DNA sequence: TGTGCCAGTATGAGACGGAGCGACACAGATACGCAGTATTTT.

This clonotype was seen a single time. The rearrangement links TRBV29-1 to TRBJ1-1, with D unresolved. V was trimmed by 6 bases and J by 0 bases, leaving 11 bases between them. Germline loops: CDR1 SQVTM, CDR2 ANQGSEA. The CDR3 covers 13 residues. Here the CDR3 DNA reads TGCAGCGTCCGAGGACGGATGAACACTGAAGCTTTCTTT. It translates to CSVRGRMNTEAFF.

This clonotype was found many times. This chain uses TRBV2 with TRBJ2-2; 10 nucleotides match TRBD2. The CDR3 extends over 17 amino acids. CDR1 and CDR2 (germline): SNHLY, FYNNEI. J lost 4 bases, V lost 8 bases, and 13 bases had no gene match. CDR3 coding DNA: TGTGCCAGCGCAACGGGCCGAACTAGCGGGATCACCGGGGAGCTGTTTTTT. This sequence encodes CASATGRTSGITGELFF.

In this sample, this clonotype turned up many times. The gene calls are TRBV7-8 and TRBJ2-4, with D unresolved. Germline CDR1 SGHVS, CDR2 FQNEAQ. With 6 bases removed from V and 0 bases from J, the gap between germline ends came to 6 bases. The CDR3 spans 13 residues. The CDR3 DNA is TGTGCCAGCAGGGAATCAGCCAAAAACATTCAGTACTTC. As protein: CASRESAKNIQYF.

On this clonotype itself: The likely explanation is a read error, given a far larger clone one base away. V and J are TRBV6-5 and TRBJ2-7; D unresolved. Trimming took 7 bases from V and 0 from J, leaving 13 bases between them. CDR3 length: 14 residues. Germline V lookup: CDR1 MNHEY, CDR2 SVGAGI. The CDR3 loop reads CASIPGRYSYEQYF. Written as DNA, the CDR3 is TGTGCCAGCATCCCCGGACGGTACTCCTACGAGCAGTACTTC.

This clonotype was detected many times. The chain couples TRBV7-9 to TRBJ2-3, with 10 nucleotides matching TRBD1. The germline CDR1 and CDR2 sequences are SEHNR and FQNEAQ (reference sequence). The CDR3 contains 18 residues. V was pared by 0 bases and J by 1 base, with 7 bases of the junction left unmatched. The CDR3 here is CASSLALIGTGGTDTQYF. The CDR3 region has the DNA TGTGCCAGCAGCTTAGCGCTAATTGGGACAGGGGGCACAGATACGCAGTATTTT.

In its sample, this clonotype was seen many times. This chain links TRBV10-3 with TRBJ2-3, with D maybe TRBD2 (6 bases). Germline values: CDR1 ENHRY, CDR2 SYGVKD. The CDR3 spans 16 residues. The V end was cut by 6 bases, the J end by 0 bases, with 16 bases between. The DNA for the CDR3 is TGTGCCATCAGGGGGGGAGGTAGCGAAAGCACAGATACGCAGTATTTT. It codes for CAIRGGGSESTDTQYF.

This clonotype was counted between two and nine times. A far more abundant clone sits one base away, making this likely a read error. The chain has TRBV6-4 and TRBJ2-1; 14 bases fit TRBD2. This CDR3 region has 16 residues. Germline assignment: CDR1 MRHNA and CDR2 SNTAGT. The V and J ends lost 10 bases and 10 bases, in that order; junction bases with no gene match: 15. CDR3 residues: CATDRGLAGAEYEQFF. DNA for the CDR3: TGTGCCACCGACCGGGGACTAGCGGGAGCGGAGTACGAGCAGTTCTTC.